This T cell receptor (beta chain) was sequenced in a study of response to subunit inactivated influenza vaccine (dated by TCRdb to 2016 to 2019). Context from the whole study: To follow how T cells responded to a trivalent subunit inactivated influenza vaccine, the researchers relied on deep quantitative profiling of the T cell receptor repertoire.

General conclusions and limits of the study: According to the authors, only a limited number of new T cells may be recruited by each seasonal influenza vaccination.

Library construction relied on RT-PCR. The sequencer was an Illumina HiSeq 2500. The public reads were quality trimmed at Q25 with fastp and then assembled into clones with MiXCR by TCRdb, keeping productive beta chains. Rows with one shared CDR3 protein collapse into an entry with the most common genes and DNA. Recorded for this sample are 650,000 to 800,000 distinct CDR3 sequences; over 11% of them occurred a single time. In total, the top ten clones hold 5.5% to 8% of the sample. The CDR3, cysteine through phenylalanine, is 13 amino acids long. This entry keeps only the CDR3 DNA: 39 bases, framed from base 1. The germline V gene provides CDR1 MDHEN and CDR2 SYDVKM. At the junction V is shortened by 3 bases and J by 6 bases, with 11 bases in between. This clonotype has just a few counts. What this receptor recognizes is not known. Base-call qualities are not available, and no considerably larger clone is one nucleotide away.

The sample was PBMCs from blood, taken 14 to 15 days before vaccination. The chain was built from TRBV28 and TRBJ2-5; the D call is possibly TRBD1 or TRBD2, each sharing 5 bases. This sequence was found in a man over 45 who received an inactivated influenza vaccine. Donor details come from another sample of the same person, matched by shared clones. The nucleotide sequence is TGTGCCAGCAGTTTGAGGGGCAGGAAGACCCAGTACTTC. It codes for CASSLRGRKTQYF.